These T cell receptor beta chains were read from a single sample in a study of blood T cell repertoires in COVID-19. The data were produced by immunoSEQ multiplex PCR, yet TCRdb's version contains in-frame clones alone and is incomplete. The sample lists about 380,000 clones, nearly 90% occurring once. The sequencing input was peripheral blood. These TCRs come from a man aged 18 to 29 with active or convalescent COVID-19. Each CDR3 is given with its conserved first and last residue. A D gene is named only where the DNA matches it firmly. The size entry is marked missing in some rows and otherwise reads once, few, many or a size class.

TRBJ2-1 | - | TRBD2 | 15 | TRBV7-2 | CASSSSGTSTNEQFF | TGTGCCAGCAGCTCCTCCGGGACTAGCACCAATGAGCAGTTCTTC
TRBJ1-3 | - | - | 15 | TRBV7-6 | CASSPGSRSGNTIYF | TGTGCCAGCAGCCCGGGGAGTCGCTCTGGAAACACCATATATTTT
TRBJ1-2 | - | - | 14 | TRBV6-5 | CASSYSTGGGGYTF | TGTGCCAGCAGTTACTCGACGGGTGGCGGTGGCTACACCTTC
TRBJ1-5 | once | - | 16 | TRBV7-2 | CASSLASDSPQQPQHF | TGTGCCAGCAGCTTAGCATCGGACAGCCCGCAGCAGCCCCAGCATTTT
TRBJ2-1 | - | TRBD2 | 15 | TRBV27 | CASSLYRGGNNEQFF | TGTGCCAGCAGTTTATACCGGGGGGGTAACAATGAGCAGTTCTTC
TRBJ2-7 | - | TRBD1 | 12 | TRBV29-1 | CSVEDARGKGIF | TGCAGCGTTGAAGATGCCAGGGGGAAGGGTATTTTC
TRBJ2-1 | - | TRBD2 | 15 | TRBV7-6 | CASSLLAGVRDEQFF | TGTGCCAGCAGCTTGCTAGCGGGGGTTCGGGATGAGCAGTTCTTC
TRBJ2-1 | once | TRBD2 | 16 | TRBV6-2/TRBV6-3 | CASSLAGGISYNEQFF | TGTGCCAGCAGTCTAGCGGGGGGGATCTCCTACAATGAGCAGTTCTTC
TRBJ1-5 | once | - | 14 | TRBV19 | CASSIWQGDQPQHF | TGTGCCAGTAGTATTTGGCAGGGCGATCAGCCCCAGCATTTT
TRBJ2-5 | - | TRBD1 | 16 | TRBV6-2/TRBV6-3 | CASSYSTGTGWETQYF | TGTGCCAGCAGTTATTCTACCGGGACAGGGTGGGAGACCCAGTACTTC
TRBJ2-3 | once | - | 11 | TRBV20-1 | CSALPWDTQYF | TGCAGTGCCCTACCCTGGGATACGCAGTATTTT
TRBJ1-3 | - | - | 16 | TRBV28 | CASSPARALLRNTIYF | TGTGCCAGCAGTCCCGCCCGCGCGTTACTTAGAAACACCATATATTTT
TRBJ1-5 | - | - | 15 | TRBV6-5 | CASSRPLEGNQPQHF | TGTGCCAGCAGTAGGCCCCTGGAGGGCAATCAGCCCCAGCATTTT
TRBJ2-7 | - | - | 15 | TRBV6-2/TRBV6-3 | CASSYSQVRGYEQYF | TGTGCCAGCAGTTATTCCCAGGTTCGTGGGTACGAGCAGTACTTC
TRBJ2-2 | - | TRBD2 | 16 | TRBV4-1 | CASSQEGTSGAGELFF | TGCGCCAGCAGCCAAGAAGGGACTAGCGGGGCCGGGGAGCTGTTTTTT
TRBJ2-7 | - | TRBD2 | 15 | TRBV4-1 | CASRLTSGSLDEQYF | TGCGCCAGCAGACTGACTAGCGGGAGCTTAGACGAGCAGTACTTC
TRBJ1-5 | - | - | 13 | TRBV30 | CAWSDRDGQPQHF | TGTGCCTGGAGTGACAGGGACGGTCAGCCCCAGCATTTT
TRBJ1-1 | - | - | 16 | TRBV19 | CASSIDQQAMNTEAFF | TGTGCCAGTAGTATAGATCAACAAGCGATGAACACTGAAGCTTTCTTT
TRBJ1-2 | - | TRBD1 | 12 | TRBV27 | CASSPGGYGYTF | TGTGCCAGCAGCCCAGGGGGCTATGGCTACACCTTC
TRBJ1-4 | - | - | 12 | TRBV29-1 | CSVQGGGEKLFF | TGCAGCGTACAGGGCGGGGGTGAAAAACTGTTTTTT
TRBJ1-6 | - | - | 15 | TRBV7-2 | CASSDNTGNLVPLHF | TGTGCCAGCAGCGACAATACAGGGAATCTTGTACCCCTCCACTTT
TRBJ2-2 | - | - | 16 | TRBV7-3 | CASSPAGAANTGELFF | TGTGCCAGCAGCCCTGCAGGGGCAGCGAACACCGGGGAGCTGTTTTTT
TRBJ1-4 | - | TRBD1 | 16 | TRBV11-2 | CASSLKPGQLNEKLFF | TGTGCCAGCAGCTTAAAACCGGGACAGTTGAATGAAAAACTGTTTTTT
TRBJ2-7 | - | TRBD2 | 13 | TRBV27 | CASSLSGGYEQYF | TGTGCCAGCAGTTTATCCGGGGGGTACGAGCAGTACTTC
TRBJ2-1 | - | TRBD2 | 17 | TRBV28 | CASSLPPRTSGRDEQFF | TGTGCCAGCAGTTTACCTCCCCGGACTAGCGGGAGAGATGAGCAGTTCTTC
TRBJ2-5 | - | - | 12 | TRBV27 | CASSFYGETQYF | TGTGCCAGCAGTTTCTACGGAGAGACCCAGTACTTC
TRBJ2-5 | once | TRBD1 | 13 | TRBV3-1/TRBV3-2 | CASRTGRGETQYF | TGTGCCAGCAGGACAGGGCGAGGGGAGACCCAGTACTTC
TRBJ2-1 | - | - | 16 | TRBV28 | CASSLWGRGTKNEQFF | TGTGCCAGCAGTTTATGGGGGCGGGGAACGAAGAATGAGCAGTTCTTC
TRBJ2-5 | - | TRBD2 | 13 | TRBV5-1 | CASSFAGDETQYF | TGCGCCAGCAGCTTTGCGGGGGATGAGACCCAGTACTTC
TRBJ2-1 | once | TRBD2 | 15 | TRBV6-2/TRBV6-3 | CASSSGTSGTHEQFF | TGTGCCAGCAGTTCGGGGACTAGCGGGACTCATGAGCAGTTCTTC
TRBJ1-5 | - | TRBD1 | 16 | TRBV6-2/TRBV6-3 | CASSFRVLTGGQPQHF | TGTGCCAGCAGTTTCCGAGTGCTGACAGGGGGACAGCCCCAGCATTTT
TRBJ2-3 | - | - | 16 | TRBV9 | CATPMKQGTRTDTQYF | TGTGCCACACCGATGAAACAGGGAACCCGCACAGATACGCAGTATTTT
TRBJ1-6 | - | TRBD1 | 15 | TRBV15 | CATGRDRDYNSPLHF | TGTGCCACCGGTCGGGACAGGGATTATAATTCACCCCTCCACTTT
TRBJ2-1 | - | TRBD1 | 13 | TRBV12-3/TRBV12-4 | CASSIGGFNEQFF | TGTGCCAGCAGCATAGGGGGCTTCAATGAGCAGTTCTTC
TRBJ1-5 | - | - | 13 | TRBV7-9 | CASSVTGDQPQHF | TGTGCCAGCAGCGTTACAGGCGATCAGCCCCAGCATTTT
TRBJ2-1 | - | TRBD2 | 16 | TRBV5-4 | CASSLGLAGVYNEQFF | TGTGCCAGCAGCTTGGGCCTAGCGGGTGTATACAATGAGCAGTTCTTC
TRBJ1-5 | - | - | 14 | TRBV19 | CASNIGRGGQPQHF | TGTGCCAGTAACATCGGTCGGGGAGGTCAGCCCCAGCATTTT
TRBJ1-6 | once | - | 14 | TRBV7-9 | CASSSRENNSPLHF | TGTGCCAGCAGCTCAAGGGAGAATAATTCACCCCTCCACTTT
TRBJ2-7 | - | - | 18 | TRBV19 | CASSHVGIAVTLSYEQYF | TGTGCCAGTAGTCACGTGGGAATAGCGGTAACCCTCTCCTACGAGCAGTACTTC
TRBJ2-7 | - | TRBD2 | 16 | TRBV27 | CASSLLLAGGSYEQYF | TGTGCCAGCAGCCTCCTTCTAGCGGGAGGCTCCTACGAGCAGTACTTC
TRBJ1-6 | - | - | 14 | TRBV2 | CATVPGPRNSPLHF | TGTGCCACTGTACCGGGTCCACGGAATTCACCCCTCCACTTT
TRBJ2-7 | - | TRBD2 | 16 | TRBV4-1 | CASSQAMTGGSYEQYF | TGCGCCAGCAGCCAAGCAATGACGGGGGGCTCCTACGAGCAGTACTTC
TRBJ1-2 | - | - | 15 | TRBV7-2 | CASSSREGANYGYTF | TGTGCCAGCAGCTCCCGGGAGGGGGCTAACTATGGCTACACCTTC
TRBJ2-5 | - | TRBD2 | 16 | TRBV27 | CASSPGTTNPQETQYF | TGTGCCAGCAGCCCAGGGACTACCAACCCTCAAGAGACCCAGTACTTC
TRBJ1-1 | - | - | 12 | TRBV18 | CASLQTGFEAFF | TGTGCCAGCCTACAGACAGGTTTTGAAGCTTTCTTT
TRBJ2-3 | - | - | 16 | TRBV7-9 | CASSSPNRPSTDTQYF | TGTGCCAGCAGCTCCCCAAACAGGCCTAGCACAGATACGCAGTATTTT
TRBJ2-7 | - | TRBD1 | 12 | TRBV30 | CAWSPDRGEQYF | TGTGCCTGGAGTCCAGACAGGGGCGAGCAGTACTTC
TRBJ2-1 | many | TRBD1 | 14 | TRBV19 | CASMPWTGYNEQFF | TGTGCCAGTATGCCGTGGACAGGGTACAATGAGCAGTTCTTC
TRBJ1-4 | - | - | 16 | TRBV18 | CASSPLTGTQGEKLFF | TGTGCCAGCTCACCCCTCACCGGGACTCAAGGGGAAAAACTGTTTTTT
TRBJ1-6 | - | - | 15 | TRBV5-1 | CASSLGQRNNSPLHF | TGCGCCAGCAGCTTGGGACAGAGGAATAATTCACCCCTCCACTTT
TRBJ2-3 | - | TRBD2 | 14 | TRBV28 | CASNSGGARDTQYF | TGTGCCAGCAATAGCGGGGGGGCCAGAGATACGCAGTATTTT